This is a list of T cell receptor beta chains from one sample in a study of regulatory T cells in long-lasting Graves disease. One entry per CDR3 protein, called by TCRdb with MiXCR from the multiplex PCR reads. The data hold approximately 540,000 distinct CDR3 sequences, with about 12% observed a single time. The data were also submitted as part of a second study, on T cells in Graves' hyperthyroidism and ophthalmopathy.

The material sequenced was peripheral blood mononuclear cells (PBMCs), taken at new diagnosis, from a patient treated with antithyroid drugs. The receptors shown here come from a woman in her 30s with Graves disease. Each CDR3 is given with its conserved first and last residue. Each record gives: J gene, clone size, V gene, D gene, CDR3 protein, CDR3 DNA. D genes are given only for firm matches. Clone sizes are given selectively: once, few, many, or a class where the clone is expanded.

J gene: TRBJ2-7; clone size: many; V gene: TRBV5-1; D gene: TRBD1; CDR3 protein: CASGDIDRGEQYF; CDR3 DNA: TGCGCCAGTGGGGATATAGACAGGGGCGAGCAGTACTTC
J gene: TRBJ2-1; clone size: -; V gene: TRBV7-2; D gene: TRBD2; CDR3 protein: CASSRAAGGPRNEQFF; CDR3 DNA: TGTGCCAGCAGCCGGGCGGCGGGAGGGCCAAGGAATGAGCAGTTCTTC
J gene: TRBJ2-3; clone size: many; V gene: TRBV7-3; D gene: -; CDR3 protein: CASSLTGFGTDTQYF; CDR3 DNA: TGTGCCAGCAGCTTAACTGGGTTTGGTACAGATACGCAGTATTTT
J gene: TRBJ2-5; clone size: -; V gene: TRBV7-9; D gene: -; CDR3 protein: CASSPDRETQYF; CDR3 DNA: TGTGCCAGCAGCCCTGACCGCGAGACCCAGTACTTC
J gene: TRBJ1-2; clone size: few; V gene: TRBV25-1; D gene: -; CDR3 protein: CASSGRQDSYTF; CDR3 DNA: TGTGCCAGCAGTGGAAGACAGGACTCCTACACCTTC
J gene: TRBJ2-3; clone size: few; V gene: TRBV28; D gene: TRBD2; CDR3 protein: CASSLSPRGGGRIDTQYF; CDR3 DNA: TGTGCCAGCAGTTTATCCCCCCGCGGGGGGGGGCGCATTGATACGCAGTATTTT
J gene: TRBJ1-5; clone size: few; V gene: TRBV15; D gene: -; CDR3 protein: CATSRVRDNFEPQHF; CDR3 DNA: TGTGCCACCAGCAGAGTCAGGGACAATTTTGAACCCCAGCATTTT
J gene: TRBJ2-1; clone size: many; V gene: TRBV28; D gene: TRBD2; CDR3 protein: CASEGLADYNEQFF; CDR3 DNA: TGTGCCAGCGAAGGACTAGCGGACTACAATGAGCAGTTCTTC
J gene: TRBJ2-3; clone size: many; V gene: TRBV7-9; D gene: -; CDR3 protein: CASSSAADTQYF; CDR3 DNA: TGTGCCAGCAGCTCGGCGGCAGATACGCAGTATTTT
J gene: TRBJ2-1; clone size: many; V gene: TRBV2; D gene: -; CDR3 protein: CASSDRDRGSNEQFF; CDR3 DNA: TGTGCCAGCAGTGACCGTGATAGGGGGTCGAATGAGCAGTTCTTC
J gene: TRBJ2-2; clone size: many; V gene: TRBV7-9; D gene: -; CDR3 protein: CASSYPPKNTGELFF; CDR3 DNA: TGTGCCAGCAGTTACCCCCCCAAGAACACCGGGGAGCTGTTTTTT
J gene: TRBJ1-1; clone size: many; V gene: TRBV20-1; D gene: TRBD1; CDR3 protein: CSARVGRTGSGTEAFF; CDR3 DNA: TGCAGTGCTAGAGTTGGTAGGACAGGTTCGGGCACTGAAGCTTTCTTT
J gene: TRBJ1-1; clone size: -; V gene: TRBV10-2; D gene: -; CDR3 protein: CASSEPGPEAFF; CDR3 DNA: TGCGCCAGCAGTGAGCCGGGGCCTGAAGCTTTCTTT
J gene: TRBJ2-3; clone size: many; V gene: TRBV3-1; D gene: -; CDR3 protein: CASSQVGGSSTDTQYF; CDR3 DNA: TGTGCCAGCAGCCAAGTTGGGGGTTCTAGCACAGATACGCAGTATTTT
J gene: TRBJ1-5; clone size: few; V gene: TRBV20-1; D gene: TRBD1; CDR3 protein: CSASPGGKGGSNQPQHF; CDR3 DNA: TGCAGTGCTAGCCCAGGGGGCAAGGGGGGAAGCAATCAGCCCCAGCATTTT
J gene: TRBJ2-2; clone size: many; V gene: TRBV2; D gene: TRBD2; CDR3 protein: CASSELAGGPGTGELFF; CDR3 DNA: TGTGCCAGCAGTGAATTAGCGGGAGGGCCTGGGACCGGGGAGCTGTTTTTT
J gene: TRBJ2-3; clone size: few; V gene: TRBV19; D gene: -; CDR3 protein: CASNGGAGTDTQYF; CDR3 DNA: TGTGCCAGTAATGGGGGCGCCGGCACAGATACGCAGTATTTT
J gene: TRBJ2-7; clone size: -; V gene: TRBV13; D gene: TRBD2; CDR3 protein: CASSPRLAPGGEQYF; CDR3 DNA: TGTGCCAGCAGCCCCCGACTAGCCCCGGGGGGCGAGCAGTACTTC
J gene: TRBJ2-5; clone size: many; V gene: TRBV27; D gene: TRBD1; CDR3 protein: CASSFNRGRETQYF; CDR3 DNA: TGTGCCAGCAGCTTCAACAGGGGGAGAGAGACCCAGTACTTC
J gene: TRBJ2-7; clone size: many; V gene: TRBV6-2/TRBV6-3; D gene: -; CDR3 protein: CASSVEDKLSYEQYF; CDR3 DNA: TGTGCCAGCAGTGTGGAGGACAAACTATCCTACGAGCAGTACTTC
J gene: TRBJ1-1; clone size: few; V gene: TRBV20-1; D gene: -; CDR3 protein: CSARGGETEAFF; CDR3 DNA: TGCAGTGCTAGAGGGGGAGAAACTGAAGCTTTCTTT
J gene: TRBJ1-6; clone size: few; V gene: TRBV4-1; D gene: -; CDR3 protein: CASSLERRSSYNSPLHF; CDR3 DNA: TGCGCCAGCAGCTTAGAGCGGCGGAGCTCCTATAATTCACCCCTCCACTTT
J gene: TRBJ2-1; clone size: -; V gene: TRBV6-2/TRBV6-3; D gene: TRBD2; CDR3 protein: CASSSLASGRTSYNEQFF; CDR3 DNA: TGTGCCAGCAGCTCCTTGGCTAGCGGGAGAACCTCCTACAATGAGCAGTTCTTC
J gene: TRBJ2-1; clone size: -; V gene: TRBV6-2/TRBV6-3; D gene: -; CDR3 protein: CASSYSVVEGNYNEQFF; CDR3 DNA: TGTGCCAGCAGTTACTCAGTGGTAGAAGGAAATTACAATGAGCAGTTCTTC
J gene: TRBJ1-5; clone size: few; V gene: TRBV9; D gene: -; CDR3 protein: CASSEGPHNQPQHF; CDR3 DNA: TGTGCCAGCAGCGAAGGACCGCACAATCAGCCCCAGCATTTT
J gene: TRBJ2-3; clone size: -; V gene: TRBV6-1; D gene: -; CDR3 protein: CASSAIGTDTQYF; CDR3 DNA: TGTGCCAGCAGTGCGATCGGCACAGATACGCAGTATTTT
J gene: TRBJ2-1; clone size: many; V gene: TRBV29-1; D gene: -; CDR3 protein: CSVETALVYNEQFF; CDR3 DNA: TGCAGCGTTGAGACCGCGCTGGTTTACAATGAGCAGTTCTTC
J gene: TRBJ2-4; clone size: many; V gene: TRBV11-1; D gene: TRBD2; CDR3 protein: CASSRNAGDLSYF; CDR3 DNA: TGTGCCAGCAGCCGAAATGCGGGAGATCTGTCGTACTTC
J gene: TRBJ2-1; clone size: many; V gene: TRBV20-1; D gene: -; CDR3 protein: CSASYLRARGRAYNEQFF; CDR3 DNA: TGCAGTGCTAGTTACTTACGGGCGAGGGGACGAGCCTACAATGAGCAGTTCTTC